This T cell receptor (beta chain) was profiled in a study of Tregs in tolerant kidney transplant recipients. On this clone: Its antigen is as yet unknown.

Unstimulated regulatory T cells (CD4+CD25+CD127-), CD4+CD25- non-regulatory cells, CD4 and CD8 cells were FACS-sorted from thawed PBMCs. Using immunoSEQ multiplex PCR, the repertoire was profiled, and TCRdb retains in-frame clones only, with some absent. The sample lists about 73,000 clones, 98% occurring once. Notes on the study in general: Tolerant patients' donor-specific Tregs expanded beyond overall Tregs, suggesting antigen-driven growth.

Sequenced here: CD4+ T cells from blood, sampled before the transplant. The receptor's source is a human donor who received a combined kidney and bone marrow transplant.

CDR3 sequence: CASSIIPSLGYGYTF. Here the CDR3 DNA reads TGTGCCAGTAGTATTATCCCGTCTCTAGGCTATGGCTACACCTTC. The rearrangement links TRBV19 to TRBJ1-2; D not resolved. The CDR3 runs to 15 residues. The germline gives CDR1 LNHDA, CDR2 SQIVND (reference sequence). Trimming removed 3 bases at V and 4 bases at J, with 15 bases between.